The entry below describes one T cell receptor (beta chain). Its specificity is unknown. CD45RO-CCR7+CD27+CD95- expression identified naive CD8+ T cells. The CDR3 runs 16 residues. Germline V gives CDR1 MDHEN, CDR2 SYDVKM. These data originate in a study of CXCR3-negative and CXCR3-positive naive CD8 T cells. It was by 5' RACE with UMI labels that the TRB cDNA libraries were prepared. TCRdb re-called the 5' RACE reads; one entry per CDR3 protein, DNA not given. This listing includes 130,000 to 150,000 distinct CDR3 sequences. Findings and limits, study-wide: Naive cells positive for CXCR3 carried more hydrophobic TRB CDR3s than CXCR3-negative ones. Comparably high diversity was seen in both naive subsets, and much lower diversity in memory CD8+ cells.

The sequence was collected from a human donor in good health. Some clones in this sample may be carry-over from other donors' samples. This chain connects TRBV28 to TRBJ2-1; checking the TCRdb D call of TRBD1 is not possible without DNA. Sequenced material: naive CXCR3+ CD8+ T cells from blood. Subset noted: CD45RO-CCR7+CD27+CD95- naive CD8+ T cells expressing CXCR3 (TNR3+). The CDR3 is CATGAYQTGFNNEQFF.